One and the same sample provided the 30 T cell receptor beta chains below, sequenced in a study of blood T cell repertoires in COVID-19. Profiled with immunoSEQ multiplex PCR; TCRdb holds only in-frame clones, not every one. Of approximately 88,000 clones listed, over 60% are singletons. The sample taken for sequencing was peripheral blood. These receptors all come from a woman older than 75 with active or convalescent COVID-19.

This clone was seen a handful of times. V usage is TRBV4-1 and J usage is TRBJ2-5; 14 bases line up with TRBD2. The trim removed 2 bases at V and 1 base at J, leaving 6 bases unmatched. This CDR3 spans 18 amino acids. Germline CDR1 and CDR2: MGHRA and YSYEKL. The chain's CDR3 is CASSQTGTSGGSQETQYF. The DNA of the CDR3 is TGCGCCAGCAGCCAAACCGGGACTAGCGGGGGCTCCCAAGAGACCCAGTACTTC.

The chain links TRBV7-2 to TRBJ1-3; TRBD1 aligns across 7 bases. The germline gives CDR1 SGHTA, CDR2 FQGNSA. Trimming at V came to 5 bases and at J to 4 bases, leaving 11 bases not matched to a gene. This CDR3 has 16 residues. CDR3 sequence: CASSHTLTGSGNTIYF. In DNA, the CDR3 is TGTGCCAGCAGCCACACCCTGACAGGGTCGGGAAACACCATATATTTT.

The count of this clone is one. The V and J genes are TRBV2 and TRBJ1-1; no clear D. Trimming left V 7 bases short and J 0 bases short, with 18 bases between. This CDR3 spans 16 amino acids. The V gene's germline CDR1 is SNHLY and CDR2 FYNNEI. The CDR3 sequence: CASNRHARNMNTEAFF. The CDR3 DNA follows: TGTGCCAGCAACCGACATGCCAGGAACATGAACACTGAAGCTTTCTTT.

The CDR3 DNA is TGTGCCAGCAGCCAGGACAGGGGGCGTGATTCACCCCTCCACTTT. Translating gives CASSQDRGRDSPLHF. V and J are TRBV7-2 and TRBJ1-6; 11 nucleotides line up with TRBD1. There are 15 residues in the CDR3. CDR1 is SGHTA, CDR2 FQGNSA, per germline. V trimming: 5 bases; J trimming: 8 bases; junction bases outside the gene matches: 5.

The chain uses TRBV6-5 and TRBJ2-7; 9 nucleotides match TRBD1. Trimming cost V 5 bases and J 5 bases; bases outside gene matches: 7. Per the germline V gene, CDR1 is MNHEY and CDR2 is SVGAGI. The CDR3 covers 14 residues. The CDR3 sequence: CASSPGTGMHEQYF. CDR3 in DNA: TGTGCCAGCAGTCCCGGGACAGGGATGCACGAGCAGTACTTC.

In regard to this clone: Since a far larger clone is one base different, this is likely a read error. The V and J genes are TRBV4-1 and TRBJ1-2; D is ambiguous. V lost 8 bases, J lost 0 bases, and 16 bases lay in between. Germline CDR1 reads MGHRA; CDR2 reads YSYEKL. This CDR3 is 15 amino acids long. For the CDR3, the DNA is TGCGCCAGCCGTCCACTCCCCATACCTAACTATGGCTACACCTTC. This gives the protein CASRPLPIPNYGYTF.

This chain links TRBV5-1 with TRBJ1-1, with TRBD1 matching over 9 bases. The CDR3 consists of 15 residues. V was pared by 3 bases and J by 4 bases, with 7 bases of the junction left unmatched. Germline CDR1 and CDR2: SGHRS and YFSETQ. CDR3 loop: CASSSAGTGSTEAFF. CDR3 bases: TGCGCCAGCAGCTCGGCCGGGACAGGGTCCACTGAAGCTTTCTTT.

This chain links TRBV10-2 with TRBJ1-6, with 7 bases that match TRBD1. This CDR3 is 15 amino acids long. Per germline, CDR1 WSHSY and CDR2 SAAADI. With V trimmed by 6 bases and J by 7 bases, 9 bases remained unmatched. Written as DNA, the CDR3 is TGCGCCAGCAGGCCCCTCGGGACAGAAAATTCACCCCTCCACTTT. This encodes CASRPLGTENSPLHF.

The chain joins TRBV5-1 to TRBJ1-1; maybe TRBD1 (6 bases). Trimming shortened V by 5 bases and J by 6 bases, and 17 bases separated the two germline ends. The CDR3 has 14 amino acids. Germline CDR1 is SGHRS and CDR2 is YFSETQ. CDR3: CASSLVGGASEAFF. CDR3 nucleotides: TGCGCCAGCAGTCTCGTTGGGGGGGCCTCTGAAGCTTTCTTT.

This clone was seen a few times. The chain couples TRBV7-2 to TRBJ1-5; the match to TRBD1 covers 11 bases. Losses at the gene ends were 1 base for V and 3 bases for J; bases not matched to a gene: 2. The germline gives CDR1 SGHTA, CDR2 FQGNSA. The CDR3 is made up of 16 amino acids. CDR3 sequence: CASSLVGQGANQPQHF. The CDR3 DNA follows: TGTGCCAGCAGCTTAGTCGGACAGGGGGCCAATCAGCCCCAGCATTTT.

The gene calls are TRBV7-2 and TRBJ2-2, with D perhaps TRBD2 (5 bases). Trimming left V 1 base short and J 4 bases short, with 13 bases between. Germline V gene data show CDR1 as SGHTA and CDR2 as FQGNSA. The CDR3 has 16 residues. The CDR3 here is CASSLDPRGRTGELFF. The CDR3 bases are TGTGCCAGCAGCTTAGACCCCCGGGGTCGCACCGGGGAGCTGTTTTTT.

The chain recombines TRBV27 with TRBJ1-1; perhaps TRBD1 as D (5 bases). The CDR3 extends over 16 amino acids. Between the trimmed V and J ends, which lost 5 bases and 6 bases, there was a span of 22 bases. Germline V CDR1 and CDR2: MNHEY, SMNVEV (reference sequence). CDR3 protein: CASSVPGLGGGSEAFF. The CDR3 bases are TGTGCCAGCAGTGTACCGGGACTCGGTGGGGGGTCTGAAGCTTTCTTT.

The V call is TRBV20-1, the J call TRBJ1-5; 7 bases match TRBD1. CDR1 is DFQATT and CDR2 is SNEGSKA in the germline V gene (reference sequence). CDR3 length equals 14 residues. J gave up 5 bases and V 3 bases, and 7 bases lay outside the gene matches. For the CDR3, the DNA is TGCAGTGCTAGTCCGGACAGGTTAGATCAGCCCCAGCATTTT. It codes for CSASPDRLDQPQHF.

As DNA, the CDR3 is TGCGCCAGCAGTGAGTCGCTGGAGGAGGGGAGGTTGGGCTACACCTTC. Translated: CASSESLEEGRLGYTF. The J gene is TRBJ1-2, the V gene TRBV10-1; a weak D match, TRBD1 (5 bases). Germline V lookup: CDR1 WNHNN, CDR2 SYGVQD (reference sequence). The CDR3 has 16 residues. The V end lost 0 bases, the J end lost 8 bases, and 19 bases lay between the germline ends.

The genes are TRBV7-6 and TRBJ1-1; D perhaps matches TRBD1 (6 bases). CDR1 and CDR2 (germline): SGHVS, FNYEAQ. The CDR3 is 13 amino acids. V was trimmed by 0 bases and J by 5 bases, leaving 7 bases between them. CDR3 nucleotide sequence: TGTGCCAGCAGCTTAGCGCAGGGGACTGAAGCTTTCTTT. It specifies CASSLAQGTEAFF.

This chain connects TRBV19 to TRBJ1-2; 10 bases are a match to TRBD1. CDR1 and CDR2 from the germline V gene are LNHDA and SQIVND (reference sequence). Trimming cost V 6 bases and J 0 bases; bases outside gene matches: 7. CDR3 length: 16 residues. This CDR3 is CASRPGQGLPNYGYTF. The CDR3 bases are TGTGCCAGTAGGCCGGGACAGGGGCTGCCTAACTATGGCTACACCTTC.

The chain employs TRBV5-1 and TRBJ2-5; D possibly corresponds to TRBD2 (7 bases). Germline lookup yields CDR1 SGHRS and CDR2 YFSETQ. The germline V and J ends were trimmed by 0 bases and 1 base, with 16 bases remaining between them. This CDR3 spans 17 amino acids. CDR3 in DNA: TGCGCCAGCAGCTTGGTCCGGGGGCGGGAGATCCAAGAGACCCAGTACTTC. It translates to CASSLVRGREIQETQYF.

The chain joins TRBV7-9 to TRBJ1-1; no firm D call. CDR3 size: 14 residues. The V gene's germline CDR1 is SEHNR and CDR2 FQNEAQ (reference sequence). V lost 0 bases, J lost 3 bases, and 8 bases lay in between. The CDR3 nucleotides read TGTGCCAGCAGCTTAGCGATGGGCCACACTGAAGCTTTCTTT. It specifies CASSLAMGHTEAFF.

This rearrangement joins TRBV3-1 (or the pseudogene TRBV3-2) to TRBJ2-5; unclear D gene. From germline, CDR1 is LGHDT and CDR2 YNNKEL (reference sequence). CDR3 length: 17 amino acids. V was shortened by 0 bases and J by 0 bases, with 14 bases between the two germline ends. The CDR3 DNA reads as TGTGCCAGCAGCCAAGATTCTGGCAGGCTGTACCAAGAGACCCAGTACTTC. Translation gives CASSQDSGRLYQETQYF.

V and J are TRBV7-2 and TRBJ2-3; 9 nucleotides line up with TRBD2. Per germline, CDR1 SGHTA and CDR2 FQGNSA. Germline trimming cut 6 bases from V and 5 bases from J; bases unmatched to any gene: 9. This CDR3 has 15 residues. The CDR3 sequence: CASSSKRGDQDTQYF. The CDR3 bases are TGTGCCAGCAGTTCTAAGCGGGGGGATCAAGATACGCAGTATTTT. The full variable domain, completed using reference TRBV7-2 and TRBJ2-3, is GAGVSQSPSNKVTEKGKDVELRCDPISGHTALYWYRQSLGQGLEFLIYFQGNSAPDKSGLPSDRFSAERTGGSVSTLTIQRTQQEDSAVYLCASSSKRGDQDTQYFGPGTRLTVL.

The chain uses TRBV11-3 and TRBJ1-1, with 7 positions matching TRBD1. The V gene's germline CDR1 is SGHNT and CDR2 YENEEA. Trimming took 4 bases from V and 1 from J; bases not matched to a gene: 6. The CDR3 length is 15 residues. CDR3 region: CASSSEGQQNTEAFF. The DNA for the CDR3 is TGTGCCAGCAGCTCCGAGGGACAGCAGAACACTGAAGCTTTCTTT.

CDR3 nucleotide sequence: TGTGCCAGCAGCTTACCCGGAGGGGTGCAGTACTTC. As protein: CASSLPGGVQYF. J is TRBJ2-7 and V is TRBV11-2; D possibly corresponds to TRBD2 (6 bases). Trimming stripped 2 bases from V and 9 bases from J, with 11 bases between. From germline, CDR1 is SGHAT and CDR2 FQNNGV. This CDR3 is built from 12 residues.

CDR3 protein: CASSLGQGGTYGYTF. CDR3 sequence (DNA): TGTGCCAGCAGCTTGGGACAGGGAGGAACCTATGGCTACACCTTC. V and J are TRBV11-2 and TRBJ1-2; 9 nucleotides agree with TRBD1. CDR1 is SGHAT and CDR2 is FQNNGV in the germline V gene. This CDR3 comprises 15 residues. V shed 3 bases and J 4 bases; nucleotides not matched to a gene: 6.

The chain is built from TRBV7-9 and TRBJ1-2; no reliable D call. Germline V gives CDR1 SEHNR, CDR2 FQNEAQ (reference sequence). The CDR3 is 13 amino acids. The V end was cut by 2 bases, the J end by 9 bases, with 13 bases between. This CDR3 is CASSLSSRDRYTF. CDR3 coding DNA: TGTGCCAGCAGCTTATCCAGCCGGGATCGCTACACCTTC.

The chain uses TRBV10-2 and TRBJ2-7; 11 bases match TRBD1. With 0 bases clipped from V and 2 bases from J, the junction kept 0 bases outside the gene matches. The CDR3 has 15 amino acids. The germline V gene has CDR1 WSHSY and CDR2 SAAADI. This chain's CDR3 is CASSESGQGAYEQYF. CDR3 nucleotides: TGCGCCAGCAGTGAGTCGGGACAGGGGGCCTACGAGCAGTACTTC.

This rearrangement joins TRBV10-3 to TRBJ1-5, with 7 bases lining up with TRBD1. Looked up from germline, CDR1 is ENHRY and CDR2 is SYGVKD. CDR3 length: 19 amino acids. The J segment lost 2 bases and the V segment lost 3 bases, leaving 16 bases of the junction unmatched. The CDR3: CAISDTGDLGEGRNQPQHF. CDR3 nucleotide sequence: TGTGCCATCAGTGACACAGGGGATCTAGGGGAAGGTCGCAATCAGCCCCAGCATTTT.

This clone has a handful of counts. The chain links TRBV10-3 to TRBJ2-1, with 7 bases matching TRBD1. CDR1 and CDR2 (germline): ENHRY, SYGVKD. The V segment lost 6 bases and the J segment 5 bases; nucleotides outside the gene matches: 4. The CDR3 has 13 amino acids. The CDR3 DNA reads as TGTGCCATCAGGGGGACAGAACACAATGAGCAGTTCTTC. It yields the protein CAIRGTEHNEQFF.

This clone was seen more than once but under ten times. The chain uses TRBV15 and TRBJ2-3, with TRBD1 identical over 9 bases. The V and J ends lost 2 bases and 4 bases, in that order; junction bases with no gene match: 7. Germline V gives CDR1 LNHNV, CDR2 YYDKDF (reference sequence). The CDR3 covers 16 residues. CDR3 bases: TGTGCCACCAGCAGATCCCTACGGACAGGGGCAGATACGCAGTATTTT. Translated: CATSRSLRTGADTQYF.

This chain joins TRBV19 and TRBJ1-4; TRBD1 matches 7 bases. V was pared by 6 bases and J by 8 bases, with 12 bases of the junction left unmatched. The germline CDR1 and CDR2 sequences are LNHDA and SQIVND (reference sequence). The CDR3 length is 15 residues. CDR3 loop: CASSPDRVTIEKLFF. In DNA form, the CDR3 reads TGTGCCAGTAGCCCCGACAGGGTAACGATCGAAAAACTGTTTTTT.

There are many counts of this clone. The rearrangement joins TRBV5-1 to TRBJ2-2; 7 bases fit TRBD1. J was trimmed by 6 bases and V by 3 bases; bases with no gene match: 20. This CDR3 is 19 amino acids long. From germline, CDR1 is SGHRS and CDR2 YFSETQ. CDR3 in DNA: TGCGCCAGCAGCTCCGGGACAGTCGTTAATATTGGAATGGCCGGGGAGCTGTTTTTT. It encodes CASSSGTVVNIGMAGELFF.